These 11 T cell receptor beta chains originate from one sample sequenced in a study of T cell responses to AZD1222 COVID-19 vaccine. The data were produced by immunoSEQ multiplex PCR, yet TCRdb's version contains in-frame clones alone and is incomplete. The sample gives 60,000 to 80,000 clones, 80% of which show up once; about 50% is in the top ten. The sequences come from peripheral blood, collected 28 days after the second AZD1222 dose. These receptors were obtained from an adult who received the AZD1222 COVID-19 vaccine.

The rearrangement links TRBV28 to TRBJ2-5; 11 bases line up with TRBD2. The CDR3 runs 15 residues. V lost 5 bases and J lost 5; bases outside the gene matches: 7. CDR1 and CDR2 from the germline V gene are MDHEN and SYDVKM. CDR3 sequence (DNA): TGTGCCAGCAGTGAACTAGCGGGAGATTGGGAGACCCAGTACTTC. Its translation: CASSELAGDWETQYF.

This sequence joins TRBV28 and TRBJ1-4, with a tentative D call TRBD1 (6 bases). Germline V gene data show CDR1 as MDHEN and CDR2 as SYDVKM. The V and J ends lost 8 bases and 1 base respectively, with 11 bases between them. This CDR3 spans 14 amino acids. CDR3 protein: CASRMTGTNEKLFF. The CDR3 nucleotides read TGTGCCAGCCGTATGACAGGAACTAATGAAAAACTGTTTTTT. Supplemented by reference TRBV28 and TRBJ1-4, the full variable domain reads DVKVTQSSRYLVKRTGEKVFLECVQDMDHENMFWYRQDPGLGLRLIYFSYDVKMKEKGDIPEGYSVSREKKERFSLILESASTNQTSMYLCASRMTGTNEKLFFGSGTQLSVL.

The chain joins TRBV3-1 (or the pseudogene TRBV3-2) to TRBJ1-1; no reliable D call. The CDR3 is 16 residues long. Deletions cut 0 bases from V and 0 bases from J, with 11 bases between. The germline V gene has CDR1 LGHDT and CDR2 YNNKEL (reference sequence). In DNA form, the CDR3 reads TGTGCCAGCAGCCAAGATCAGTGGAGTATGAACACTGAAGCTTTCTTT. It yields the protein CASSQDQWSMNTEAFF.

The V call is TRBV27, the J call TRBJ2-6, with D unclear. The V end was cut by 3 bases, the J end by 0 bases, with 6 bases between. The CDR3 consists of 15 residues. Germline lookup yields CDR1 MNHEY and CDR2 SMNVEV (reference sequence). This CDR3 reads CASSFGFSGANVLTF. CDR3 sequence (DNA): TGTGCCAGCAGTTTCGGGTTCTCTGGGGCCAACGTCCTGACTTTC.

The chain recombines TRBV2 with TRBJ2-5, with no clear D. This CDR3 is 15 amino acids long. Germline V gene data show CDR1 as SNHLY and CDR2 as FYNNEI. Trimming removed 8 bases from V and 2 bases from J, with 18 bases in between. The chain's CDR3 is CASGRKRTAQETQYF. CDR3 coding DNA: TGTGCCAGCGGTAGAAAAAGGACGGCTCAAGAGACCCAGTACTTC.

DNA for the CDR3: TGTGCCAGTAGTATCGGGGGCAAAGGGAATGAGCAGTTCTTC. This sequence encodes CASSIGGKGNEQFF. The rearrangement uses TRBV19 and TRBJ2-1; either TRBD1 or TRBD2 may supply D (6 bases each). CDR1 LNHDA and CDR2 SQIVND come from the germline V gene (reference sequence). The CDR3 consists of 14 residues. V lost 3 bases and J lost 7, with 13 bases in between.

The chain joins TRBV30 to TRBJ2-3; 13 bases are a match to TRBD2. Germline trimming cut 6 bases from V and 3 bases from J; bases unmatched to any gene: 6. The CDR3 extends over 15 amino acids. Germline CDR1 is GTSNPN and CDR2 is SVGIG (reference sequence). Written as DNA, the CDR3 is TGTGCCTGCCAGCGACTAGCGGGAGGAACAGATACGCAGTATTTT. Residues: CACQRLAGGTDTQYF.

The V gene is TRBV11-2, the J gene TRBJ2-1; tentatively, D is TRBD2 (5 bases). The V gene lost 5 bases and the J gene lost 6 bases, with 23 bases spanning the gap. The CDR3 extends over 17 amino acids. Germline-derived CDR1 and CDR2 are SGHAT and FQNNGV. CDR3 sequence reads: CASSIGLASTNLNEQFF. The DNA for the CDR3 is TGTGCCAGCAGCATCGGACTCGCATCAACAAATCTCAATGAGCAGTTCTTC.

As concerns this clone: Different DNA sequences within this sample yield the same CDR3. The rearrangement links TRBV28 to TRBJ1-2; tentative D call: TRBD1 (5 bases). CDR3 length equals 13 residues. V was trimmed by 6 bases and J by 7 bases, leaving 15 bases between them. Germline loops: CDR1 MDHEN, CDR2 SYDVKM. CDR3 residues: CASSWGREGGYTF. The CDR3 DNA reads TGTGCCAGCAGCTGGGGCAGGGAGGGTGGCTACACCTTC.

This clone has only a few counts. This rearrangement joins TRBV30 to TRBJ1-5; D ambiguous. V gave up 6 bases and J gave up 1 base, with 7 bases separating them. Looked up from germline, CDR1 is GTSNPN and CDR2 is SVGIG (reference sequence). There are 12 residues in the CDR3. CDR3 residues: CACRWSNQPQHF. The CDR3 DNA is TGTGCCTGTCGGTGGAGCAATCAGCCCCAGCATTTT. Filled out from reference TRBV30 and TRBJ1-5, the complete variable domain reads SQTIHQWPATLVQPVGSPLSLECTVEGTSNPNLYWYRQAAGRGLQLLFYSVGIGQISSEVPQNLSASRPQDRQFILSSKKLLLSDSGFYLCACRWSNQPQHFGDGTRLSIL.

V is TRBV29-1 and J is TRBJ1-4; D is unclear. Germline loops: CDR1 SQVTM, CDR2 ANQGSEA. There are 13 residues in the CDR3. V was clipped by 7 bases and J by 8 bases, with 17 bases between them. CDR3 sequence (DNA): TGCAGCGCCCGGACGGGTGAGACCGAAAAACTGTTTTTT. It specifies CSARTGETEKLFF.